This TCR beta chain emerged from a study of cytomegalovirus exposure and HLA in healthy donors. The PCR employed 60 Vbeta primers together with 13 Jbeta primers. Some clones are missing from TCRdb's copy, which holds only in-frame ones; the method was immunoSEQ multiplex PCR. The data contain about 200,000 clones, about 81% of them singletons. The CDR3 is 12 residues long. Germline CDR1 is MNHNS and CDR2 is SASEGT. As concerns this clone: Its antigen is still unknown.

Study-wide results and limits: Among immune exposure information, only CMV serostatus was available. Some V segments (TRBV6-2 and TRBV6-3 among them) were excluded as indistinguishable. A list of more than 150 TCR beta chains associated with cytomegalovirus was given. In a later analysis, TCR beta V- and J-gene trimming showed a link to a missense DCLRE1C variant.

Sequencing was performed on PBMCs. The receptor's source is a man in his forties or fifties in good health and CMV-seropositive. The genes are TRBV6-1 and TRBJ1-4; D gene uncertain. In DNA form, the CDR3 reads TGTGCGAGCCGAACGTCGGGAGGAAAACTGTTTTTT. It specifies CASRTSGGKLFF.